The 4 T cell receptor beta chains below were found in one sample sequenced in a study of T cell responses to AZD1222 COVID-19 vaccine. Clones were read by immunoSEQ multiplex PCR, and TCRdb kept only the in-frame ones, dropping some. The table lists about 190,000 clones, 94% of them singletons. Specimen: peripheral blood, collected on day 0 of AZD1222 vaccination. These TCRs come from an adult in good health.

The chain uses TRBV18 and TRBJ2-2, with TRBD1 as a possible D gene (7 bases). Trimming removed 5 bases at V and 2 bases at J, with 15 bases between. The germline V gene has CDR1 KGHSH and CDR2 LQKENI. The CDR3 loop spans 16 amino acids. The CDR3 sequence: CASSTAGQLNTGELFF. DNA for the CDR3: TGTGCCAGCTCAACTGCGGGACAGCTTAACACCGGGGAGCTGTTTTTT.

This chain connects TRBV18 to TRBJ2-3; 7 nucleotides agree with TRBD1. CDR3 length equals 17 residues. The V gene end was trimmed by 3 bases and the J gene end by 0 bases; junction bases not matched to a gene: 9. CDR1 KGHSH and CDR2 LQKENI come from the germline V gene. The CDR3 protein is CASSPLGQSFSTDTQYF. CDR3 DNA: TGTGCCAGCTCACCTCTGGGACAGAGTTTTAGCACAGATACGCAGTATTTT.

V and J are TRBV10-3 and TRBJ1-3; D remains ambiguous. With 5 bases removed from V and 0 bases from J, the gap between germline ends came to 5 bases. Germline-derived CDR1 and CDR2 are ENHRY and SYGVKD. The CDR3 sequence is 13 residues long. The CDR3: CAISSPSGNTIYF. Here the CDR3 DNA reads TGTGCCATCAGTTCGCCCTCTGGAAACACCATATATTTT.

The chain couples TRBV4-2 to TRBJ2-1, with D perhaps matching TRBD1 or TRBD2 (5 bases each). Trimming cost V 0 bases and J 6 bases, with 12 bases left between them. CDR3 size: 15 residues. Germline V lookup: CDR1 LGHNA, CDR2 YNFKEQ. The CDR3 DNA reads TGTGCCAGCAGCCAAGATACGGGGACCGCCAATGAGCAGTTCTTC. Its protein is CASSQDTGTANEQFF.